The 32 T cell receptor beta chains listed next were all sequenced from one sample in a study of CD8 T cells in ankylosing spondylitis. In TCRdb, the 5' RACE reads were re-called with MiXCR into one record per CDR3 protein. The sample lists 120,000 or so distinct CDR3 sequences, roughly 13% occurring once. Sequencing used blood, either unsorted or a sorted T cell fraction (not recorded which). Receptors were obtained from a female donor with ankylosing spondylitis or in good health (not recorded which).

As concerns this clonotype: At one boundary the junction diverges from the germline segment, which might be a read error. The chain carries TRBV7-9 and TRBJ2-3; D is uncertain. The germline V gene has CDR1 SEHNR and CDR2 FQNEAQ (reference sequence). This CDR3 is built from 14 residues. CDR3 coding DNA: TGTGCCAGCGGCTTGACGAGTAGCACAGATACGCAGTATTTT. Its protein product is CASGLTSSTDTQYF.

This clonotype was observed a few times. V is TRBV30 and J is TRBJ1-2; 11 nucleotides agree with TRBD1. Germline CDR1 GTSNPN, CDR2 SVGIG (reference sequence). There are 13 residues in the CDR3. V was pared by 5 bases and J by 6 bases, with 5 bases of the junction left unmatched. CDR3 sequence: CAWGTGGGDGYTF. The CDR3 nucleotides are TGTGCCTGGGGGACAGGGGGAGGAGATGGCTACACCTTC.

This clonotype was detected many times. The chain couples TRBV7-6 to TRBJ2-5, with a weak D call TRBD1 (6 bases). Trimming removed 6 bases at V and 2 bases at J, with 13 bases between. The CDR3 sequence is 14 residues long. CDR1 and CDR2 from the germline V gene are SGHVS and FNYEAQ. The CDR3 loop is CASSDAGAQETQYF. The CDR3 region has the DNA TGTGCCAGCAGTGATGCAGGGGCACAAGAGACCCAGTACTTC.

The table lists this clonotype with many counts. The chain employs TRBV12-3 or TRBV12-4 and TRBJ2-4, with a tentative D call TRBD1 (6 bases). CDR3 length: 14 residues. The V end lost 6 bases, the J end lost 5 bases, and 14 bases lay between the germline ends. CDR3: CASRNRDIENIQYF. The CDR3 nucleotides read TGTGCCAGCAGGAACCGGGACATCGAAAACATTCAGTACTTC.

This clonotype was recorded many times. The chain employs TRBV7-9 and TRBJ2-3; the D is unclear. Trimming took 5 bases from V and 2 from J, leaving 11 bases between them. Per the germline V gene, CDR1 is SEHNR and CDR2 is FQNEAQ (reference sequence). This CDR3 spans 14 amino acids. The CDR3 DNA reads TGTGCCAGCAGCCTCGATCGAAACACAGATACGCAGTATTTT. It translates to CASSLDRNTDTQYF.

Turning to this clonotype: A much larger clone differs from this one at a single base, so this may be a read error. The rearrangement uses TRBV12-3 or TRBV12-4 and TRBJ2-3; the match to TRBD1 covers 7 bases. After removal of 6 bases from V and 6 bases from J, the junction contained 12 bases not matched to a gene. This CDR3 region has 15 residues. The CDR3 bases are TGTGCCAGCAGCACCCAGAAGGGGGCGGCGGATACGCAGTATTTT. The encoded protein is CASSTQKGAADTQYF.

This clonotype was seen a handful of times. The V gene is TRBV11-3, the J gene TRBJ2-1; D gene unclear. Germline CDR1 reads SGHNT; CDR2 reads YENEEA. Trimming left V 0 bases short and J 4 bases short, with 7 bases between. The CDR3 is made up of 14 amino acids. CDR3 sequence: CASSLERQYNEQFF. CDR3 sequence (DNA): TGTGCCAGCAGCTTAGAGCGCCAGTACAATGAGCAGTTCTTC.

This clonotype was seen more than once but under ten times. The chain joins TRBV30 to TRBJ2-7; 8 bases match TRBD2. Losses at the gene ends were 7 bases for V and 4 bases for J; bases not matched to a gene: 9. This CDR3 spans 13 amino acids. CDR1 is GTSNPN, CDR2 SVGIG, per germline (reference sequence). DNA of the CDR3: TGTGCCTCCGCCCGGGGGGGCCCATACGAGCAGTACTTC. This codes for CASARGGPYEQYF.

This clonotype has at least ten counts. The chain couples TRBV20-1 to TRBJ1-6; D unclear. The germline V and J ends were trimmed by 6 bases and 0 bases, with 12 bases remaining between them. This CDR3 region has 15 residues. CDR1 is DFQATT and CDR2 is SNEGSKA in the germline V gene (reference sequence). The CDR3 region has the DNA TGCAGTGCAACCGACGGAAGCTCCTATAATTCACCCCTCCACTTT. Protein product: CSATDGSSYNSPLHF.

This clonotype has more than one count but fewer than ten. The CDR3 region is CSARDRQRERYNEQFF. DNA for the CDR3: TGCAGTGCTAGAGATCGTCAACGGGAGAGGTACAATGAGCAGTTCTTC. V and J are TRBV20-1 and TRBJ2-1, with D possibly matching TRBD2 (6 bases). Trimming took 0 bases from V and 4 from J, leaving 16 bases between them. Per germline, CDR1 DFQATT and CDR2 SNEGSKA (reference sequence). The CDR3 is 16 amino acids.

This clonotype was found many times. J is TRBJ2-3 and V is TRBV20-1; 16 bases are a match to TRBD2. The CDR3 loop spans 16 amino acids. The germline gives CDR1 DFQATT, CDR2 SNEGSKA (reference sequence). V shed 3 bases and J 3 bases; nucleotides not matched to a gene: 3. CDR3 loop: CSASGTSGGATDTQYF. In DNA form, the CDR3 reads TGCAGTGCTAGCGGGACTAGCGGGGGGGCGACAGATACGCAGTATTTT.

This clonotype was seen ten or more times. This chain joins TRBV29-1 and TRBJ1-1; D remains ambiguous. Per the germline V gene, CDR1 is SQVTM and CDR2 is ANQGSEA. The germline V and J ends were trimmed by 5 bases and 6 bases, with 4 bases remaining between them. The CDR3 contains 9 residues. The CDR3 region has the DNA TGCAGCGTTAGCTCTGAAGCTTTCTTT. This translates into CSVSSEAFF. The full variable domain, rest sourced from reference TRBV29-1 and TRBJ1-1, is SAVISQKPSRDICQRGTSLTIQCQVDSQVTMMFWYRQQPGQSLTLIATANQGSEATYESGFVIDKFPISRPNLTFSTLTVSNMSPEDSSIYLCSVSSEAFFGQGTRLTVV.

This clonotype was recorded at least ten times. The chain has TRBV20-1 and TRBJ2-1; 10 bases are a match to TRBD2. The CDR3 runs 14 residues. J was trimmed by 8 bases and V by 5 bases; bases with no gene match: 9. Per the germline V gene, CDR1 is DFQATT and CDR2 is SNEGSKA (reference sequence). CDR3 amino acids: CSAASSGSSDEQFF. CDR3 in DNA: TGCAGTGCTGCCTCTAGCGGGAGTTCAGATGAGCAGTTCTTC.

As for this clonotype: This may be a read error: a much more frequent sequence differs by one nucleotide. This chain joins TRBV24-1 and TRBJ2-2, with 9 nucleotides matching TRBD1. The CDR3 is 13 residues long. Germline V lookup: CDR1 KGHDR, CDR2 SFDVKD. Here the CDR3 DNA reads TGTGTCACGGGACAGGGAAACACCGGGGAGCTGTTTTTT. This translates into CVTGQGNTGELFF.

This clonotype was detected ten times or more. The chain links TRBV10-2 to TRBJ2-2, with D perhaps matching TRBD2 (5 bases). CDR3 length: 16 amino acids. V lost 1 base, J lost 3 bases, and 12 bases lay in between. CDR1 WSHSY and CDR2 SAAADI come from the germline V gene. CDR3: CASSELGSAYTGELFF. CDR3 DNA sequence: TGCGCCAGCAGTGAGTTAGGTAGCGCGTACACCGGGGAGCTGTTTTTT.

This clonotype was seen a handful of times. This chain joins TRBV12-3 or TRBV12-4 and TRBJ1-1, with no clear D. Between the trimmed V and J ends, which lost 1 base and 6 bases, there was a span of 6 bases. The CDR3 is 12 amino acids. The CDR3, as DNA: TGTGCCAGCAGTTTAGTTAGGGCTGAAGCTTTCTTT. Translated: CASSLVRAEAFF.

In its sample, this clonotype was seen a few times. CDR3 bases: TGTGCCAGCAGCTTAGCAGGGGTGAGCACTGAAGCTTTCTTT. Protein sequence: CASSLAGVSTEAFF. J is TRBJ1-1 and V is TRBV7-9; D is perhaps TRBD1 (5 bases). V was pared by 0 bases and J by 4 bases, with 9 bases between. The CDR3 length is 14 residues. Germline CDR1 reads SEHNR; CDR2 reads FQNEAQ (reference sequence). Full variable domain (rest looked up from reference TRBV7-9 and TRBJ1-1): DTGVSQNPRHKITKRGQNVTFRCDPISEHNRLYWYRQTLGQGPEFLTYFQNEAQLEKSRLLSDRFSAERPKGSFSTLEIQRTEQGDSAMYLCASSLAGVSTEAFFGQGTRLTVV.

This clonotype was found once. J is TRBJ1-1 and V is TRBV20-1; 10 bases line up with TRBD1. The J segment lost 11 bases and the V segment lost 3 bases, leaving 15 bases of the junction unmatched. In germline, CDR1 is DFQATT, CDR2 SNEGSKA (reference sequence). The CDR3 is 15 residues long. In DNA form, the CDR3 reads TGCAGTGCTAGTTTCCGACAGGGGGCCAACACTGCCGCTTTCTTT. It yields the protein CSASFRQGANTAAFF.

This clonotype was detected ten times or more. The chain recombines TRBV29-1 with TRBJ1-1, with D possibly being TRBD1 (6 bases). This CDR3 has 13 residues. The germline gives CDR1 SQVTM, CDR2 ANQGSEA. V was pared by 7 bases and J by 0 bases, with 12 bases between. CDR3 loop: CSAETGLNTEAFF. In DNA, the CDR3 is TGCAGCGCCGAGACAGGTTTGAACACTGAAGCTTTCTTT.

The rearrangement links TRBV25-1 to TRBJ2-5; TRBD2 matches 7 bases. CDR3 length: 14 amino acids. Per germline, CDR1 MGHDK and CDR2 SYGVNS. Trimming cost V 3 bases and J 4 bases; bases outside gene matches: 5. CDR3 amino acids: CASSDAGDGETQYF. The DNA of the CDR3 is TGTGCCAGCAGTGATGCGGGAGACGGAGAGACCCAGTACTTC.

The rearrangement uses TRBV5-1 and TRBJ2-6; D is uncertain. V was clipped by 0 bases and J by 1 base, with 8 bases between them. The CDR3 is 16 amino acids. Germline values: CDR1 SGHRS, CDR2 YFSETQ. The CDR3 region has the DNA TGCGCCAGCAGCTTGGGGGTCTTTTCTGGGGCCAACGTCCTGACTTTC. Translation: CASSLGVFSGANVLTF.

The sample holds a few counts of this clonotype. V and J are TRBV27 and TRBJ2-3, with 11 bases lining up with TRBD2. With V trimmed by 8 bases and J by 3 bases, 13 bases remained unmatched. The CDR3 length is 17 residues. From germline, CDR1 is MNHEY and CDR2 SMNVEV (reference sequence). As DNA, the CDR3 is TGTGCCAGCTTAGCCCGGTCTAGCGGGAGGTCGACAGATACGCAGTATTTT. Its protein product is CASLARSSGRSTDTQYF.

The table lists this clonotype with many counts. The V call is TRBV29-1, the J call TRBJ2-7, with D perhaps TRBD2 (5 bases). The CDR3 totals 11 residues. The germline V gene has CDR1 SQVTM and CDR2 ANQGSEA. V was cut by 4 bases and J by 3 bases, with 7 bases left in between. The CDR3 loop is CSVAGFYEQYF. The CDR3 DNA reads TGCAGCGTTGCGGGGTTCTACGAGCAGTACTTC.

Turning to this clonotype: A much larger clone lies a single base off, so this may be a read error. The chain is built from TRBV28 and TRBJ2-5; the D gene is possibly TRBD2 (6 bases). This CDR3 region has 14 residues. CDR1 is MDHEN and CDR2 is SYDVKM in the germline V gene. The CDR3 loop is CTSSQEGRGETQYF. DNA for the CDR3: TGTACCAGCAGTCAGGAGGGTAGGGGAGAGACCCAGTACTTC.

This chain links TRBV5-1 with TRBJ1-2, with 11 bases fitting TRBD1. CDR1 and CDR2 (germline): SGHRS, YFSETQ. With 0 bases clipped from V and 10 bases from J, the junction kept 14 bases outside the gene matches. This CDR3 spans 17 amino acids. The chain's CDR3 is CASSLAYRDRGNRDYTF. The CDR3 DNA reads TGCGCCAGCAGCTTGGCCTACCGGGACAGGGGGAACCGTGACTACACCTTC. The whole variable domain, remainder taken from reference TRBV5-1 and TRBJ1-2, is KAGVTQTPRYLIKTRGQQVTLSCSPISGHRSVSWYQQTPGQGLQFLFEYFSETQRNKGNFPGRFSGRQFSNSRSEMNVSTLELGDSALYLCASSLAYRDRGNRDYTFGSGTRLTVV.

Regarding this clonotype: Since a much larger clone is just one base distant, this may be a read error. The chain employs TRBV20-1 and TRBJ2-7; 8 bases are a match to TRBD1. Germline loops: CDR1 DFQATT, CDR2 SNEGSKA (reference sequence). Unmatched junction bases numbered 18, after V lost 2 bases and J lost 9 bases. This CDR3 has 16 residues. CDR3 region: CSARLFQGALYGGQYF. The CDR3 nucleotides read TGCAGTGCTAGATTGTTCCAGGGGGCACTATATGGTGGGCAGTACTTC.

In its sample, this clonotype was seen a few times. The chain uses TRBV29-1 and TRBJ2-2, with no clear D. Trimming took 0 bases from V and 0 from J, leaving 8 bases between them. Germline V gene data show CDR1 as SQVTM and CDR2 as ANQGSEA. The CDR3 has 15 amino acids. The CDR3 loop is CSVEDGRSNTGELFF. The CDR3 DNA is TGCAGCGTTGAAGATGGCCGATCGAACACCGGGGAGCTGTTTTTT.

This clonotype was recorded a few times. This chain joins TRBV3-1 and TRBJ1-6; D not resolved. This CDR3 comprises 14 residues. Trimming pared 8 bases from V and 7 bases from J, leaving 15 bases between. CDR1 and CDR2 from the germline V gene are LGHDT and YNNKEL (reference sequence). The CDR3 region has the DNA TGTGCCAGCGGAACAAGCACGGGGAATTCACCCCTCCACTTT. Its protein product is CASGTSTGNSPLHF.

This chain uses TRBV6-1 with TRBJ1-1, with D possibly matching TRBD1 (5 bases). The germline gives CDR1 MNHNS, CDR2 SASEGT. The CDR3 is 13 amino acids. V was pared by 4 bases and J by 11 bases, with 17 bases between. The CDR3 DNA is TGTGCCAGCAGTGGCGGGGTGAGGGACGGGGCTTTCTTT. It encodes CASSGGVRDGAFF.

This clonotype was counted a few times. The rearrangement uses TRBV7-2 and TRBJ2-1; possible D gene TRBD1, 7 bases. Trimming stripped 3 bases from V and 9 bases from J, with 18 bases between. The CDR3 extends over 15 amino acids. The germline CDR1 and CDR2 sequences are SGHTA and FQGNSA. The DNA for the CDR3 is TGTGCCAGCAGCTTCGTGGTGGCAGGGGGAGGTGAGCAGTTCTTC. It is translated as CASSFVVAGGGEQFF. Supplemented by reference TRBV7-2 and TRBJ2-1, the full variable domain reads GAGVSQSPSNKVTEKGKDVELRCDPISGHTALYWYRQSLGQGLEFLIYFQGNSAPDKSGLPSDRFSAERTGGSVSTLTIQRTQQEDSAVYLCASSFVVAGGGEQFFGPGTRLTVL.

This clonotype was counted ten times or more. The rearrangement joins TRBV2 to TRBJ2-3, with D possibly being TRBD2 (5 bases). Trimming cost V 7 bases and J 6 bases, with 11 bases left between them. CDR3 length: 12 amino acids. The germline gives CDR1 SNHLY, CDR2 FYNNEI. CDR3 DNA: TGTGCCAGCAACCTACTAGGGGATACGCAGTATTTT. Amino acid sequence: CASNLLGDTQYF.

This clonotype was counted only a few times. The chain uses TRBV7-3 and TRBJ2-2; TRBD2 might be the D (6 bases). Trimming cost V 3 bases and J 3 bases, with 11 bases left between them. Germline CDR1 and CDR2: SGHTA and FQGTGA. CDR3 length equals 15 residues. CDR3 loop: CASSLSAGYTGELFF. For the CDR3, the DNA is TGTGCCAGCAGCTTGTCTGCGGGGTACACCGGGGAGCTGTTTTTT.